This T cell receptor beta chain appears in the sequencing data of a study of blood T cell repertoires in COVID-19. The repertoire was sequenced with immunoSEQ multiplex PCR; TCRdb's copy has only in-frame clones and lacks some. This sample yields about 250,000 clones, of which around 85% are seen a single time; about 9.1% belongs to the top ten. CDR3 length equals 13 residues. The ends were cut back, 7 bases at V and 0 bases at J, with 10 bases in the middle. This clone has a handful of counts. V is TRBV12-3 or TRBV12-4 and J is TRBJ2-7; D remains ambiguous. This clonotype originated in a woman aged 45-65 years with acute COVID-19. Sequencing was performed on PBMCs or T cells enriched from blood (not recorded which). The DNA of the CDR3 is TGTGCCAGCACTGTTTCCAGCTCCTACGAGCAGTACTTC. This translates into CASTVSSSYEQYF.